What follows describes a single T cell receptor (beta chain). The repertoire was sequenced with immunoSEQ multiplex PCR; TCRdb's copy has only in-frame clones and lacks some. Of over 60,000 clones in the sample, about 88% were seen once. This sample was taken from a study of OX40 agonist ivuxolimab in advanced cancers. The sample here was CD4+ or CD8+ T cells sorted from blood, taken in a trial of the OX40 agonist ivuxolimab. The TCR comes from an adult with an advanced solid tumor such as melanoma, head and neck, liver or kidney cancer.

The CDR3 loop is CASSRLGSNEQFF. CDR3 DNA: TGTGCCAGCAGCCGACTAGGGAGCAATGAGCAGTTCTTC. The chain couples TRBV4-2 to TRBJ2-1; TRBD2 is a possible D gene (6 bases). Germline lookup yields CDR1 LGHNA and CDR2 YNFKEQ. Trimming took off 4 bases at V and 6 bases at J, with 10 bases between the two ends. The CDR3 totals 13 residues.